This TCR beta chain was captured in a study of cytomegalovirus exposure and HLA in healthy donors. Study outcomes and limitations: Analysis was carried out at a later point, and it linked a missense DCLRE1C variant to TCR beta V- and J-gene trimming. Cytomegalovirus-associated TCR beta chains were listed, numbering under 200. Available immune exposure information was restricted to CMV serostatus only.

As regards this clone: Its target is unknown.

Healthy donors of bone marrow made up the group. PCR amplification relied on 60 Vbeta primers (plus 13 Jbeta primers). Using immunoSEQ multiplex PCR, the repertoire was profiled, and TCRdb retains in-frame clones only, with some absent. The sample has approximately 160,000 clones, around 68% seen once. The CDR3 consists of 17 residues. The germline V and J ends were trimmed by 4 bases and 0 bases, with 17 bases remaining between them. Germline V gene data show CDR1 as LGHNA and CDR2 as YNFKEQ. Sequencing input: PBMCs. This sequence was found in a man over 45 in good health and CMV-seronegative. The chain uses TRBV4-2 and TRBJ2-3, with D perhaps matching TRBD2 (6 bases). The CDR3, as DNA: TGTGCCAGCAGCCGCGCCACTGGGGGGATAAGCACAGATACGCAGTATTTT. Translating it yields CASSRATGGISTDTQYF.